Shown below are 15 T cell receptor beta chains from a single sample sequenced in a study of T-cell memory formation after mild COVID-19. In TCRdb, the 5' RACE reads were re-called with MiXCR into one record per CDR3 protein. The sample records approximately 50,000 distinct CDR3 sequences, roughly 12% being singletons. The sample comprised PBMCs or a T cell subset sorted from them (not recorded which). The receptor set was obtained from a man between 18 and 29 years old who had mild COVID-19 (a few samples of this study predate the infection). Cell type and time point are not known.

This clonotype was seen a few times. V gene TRBV29-1 combines with J gene TRBJ1-5; no reliable D call. V was shortened by 4 bases and J by 2 bases, with 9 bases between the two germline ends. CDR1 and CDR2 (germline): SQVTM, ANQGSEA. The CDR3 spans 13 residues. The CDR3 region has the DNA TGCAGCGTTGCCCAGGACGGCAATCAGCCCCAGCATTTT. It codes for CSVAQDGNQPQHF.

In this sample, this clonotype turned up a few times. The rearrangement uses TRBV7-2 and TRBJ2-7; no clear D. This CDR3 region has 12 residues. The V and J ends lost 5 bases and 2 bases respectively, with 7 bases between them. Per the germline V gene, CDR1 is SGHTA and CDR2 is FQGNSA. CDR3 nucleotides: TGTGCCAGCAGCACCCTTCCCTACGAGCAGTACTTC. The encoded protein is CASSTLPYEQYF.

This clonotype has a count of ten or more. The chain carries TRBV7-2 and TRBJ2-1; weak D call: TRBD2 (6 bases). CDR3 size: 14 residues. Germline V gives CDR1 SGHTA, CDR2 FQGNSA. V was pared by 2 bases and J by 7 bases, with 12 bases between. Here the CDR3 reads CASSLHRERNEQFF. The DNA of the CDR3 is TGTGCCAGCAGCTTACATCGGGAGAGGAATGAGCAGTTCTTC.

This clonotype showed up many times. The V gene is TRBV28, the J gene TRBJ1-2; 8 bases match TRBD1. Trimming cost V 2 bases and J 3 bases; bases outside gene matches: 2. Germline V gene data show CDR1 as MDHEN and CDR2 as SYDVKM. This CDR3 is 14 amino acids long. The CDR3 is CASSLQGADYGYTF. The CDR3 nucleotides are TGTGCCAGCAGTTTACAGGGGGCTGACTATGGCTACACCTTC.

This clonotype was observed a handful of times. The DNA for the CDR3 is TGTGCCAGCAGCCTAAGGGAGAATCAGCCCCAGCATTTT. Translating gives CASSLRENQPQHF. V gene TRBV7-9 combines with J gene TRBJ1-5; no firm D call. This CDR3 comprises 13 residues. The V gene's germline CDR1 is SEHNR and CDR2 FQNEAQ (reference sequence). The V end was cut by 5 bases, the J end by 4 bases, with 9 bases between.

The V and J genes are TRBV19 and TRBJ2-1, with 9 nucleotides matching TRBD1. This CDR3 has 13 amino acids. V lost 9 bases to trimming and J lost 8 bases; unmatched junction nucleotides: 8. The germline V gene encodes CDR1 LNHDA and CDR2 SQIVND (reference sequence). The CDR3 region has the DNA TGTGCCAGCAACCCGACAGGGGGGGATGAGCAGTTCTTC. Its protein product is CASNPTGGDEQFF.

Many counts were recorded for this clonotype. V usage is TRBV12-3 or TRBV12-4 and J usage is TRBJ2-1; tentatively, D is TRBD2 (6 bases). The CDR3 extends over 14 amino acids. Trimming took off 4 bases at V and 12 bases at J, with 19 bases between the two ends. This CDR3 is CASSSWRDGHGQFF. The CDR3 DNA is TGTGCCAGCAGTTCATGGCGGGACGGCCACGGGCAGTTCTTC.

In this sample, this clonotype turned up many times. This chain links TRBV29-1 with TRBJ2-1, with TRBD1 matching over 9 bases. The germline V gene encodes CDR1 SQVTM and CDR2 ANQGSEA. CDR3 length: 14 amino acids. V shed 7 bases, J shed 5 bases, and the junction held 9 bases outside the gene matches. CDR3 loop: CSARGGTGNNEQFF. The CDR3 region has the DNA TGCAGCGCACGAGGAGGGACAGGGAACAATGAGCAGTTCTTC.

There are many counts of this clonotype. V usage is TRBV5-1 and J usage is TRBJ2-2, with D hard to call. This CDR3 is 16 amino acids long. V lost 0 bases, J lost 2 bases, and 11 bases lay in between. CDR1 SGHRS and CDR2 YFSETQ come from the germline V gene. This chain's CDR3 is CASSLAFGRNTGELFF. The DNA for the CDR3 is TGCGCCAGCAGCTTGGCTTTTGGCAGAAACACCGGGGAGCTGTTTTTT.

This clonotype has just a few counts. The CDR3 sequence is CASSTTGTDYGYTF. CDR3 in DNA: TGTGCCAGCAGCACTACCGGGACAGACTATGGCTACACCTTC. The rearrangement joins TRBV13 to TRBJ1-2; 7 bases map to TRBD1. Germline V gives CDR1 PRHDT, CDR2 FYEKMQ (reference sequence). The CDR3 length is 14 residues. After removal of 5 bases from V and 3 bases from J, the junction contained 6 bases not matched to a gene.

This clonotype came up a few times. The rearrangement uses TRBV20-1 and TRBJ2-4, with a tentative D call TRBD2 (5 bases). Germline values: CDR1 DFQATT, CDR2 SNEGSKA (reference sequence). The ends were cut back, 0 bases at V and 0 bases at J, with 9 bases in the middle. The CDR3 has 15 residues. The CDR3 loop is CSARDLAGAKNIQYF. CDR3 in DNA: TGCAGTGCTAGAGATCTGGCGGGAGCCAAAAACATTCAGTACTTC.

The rearrangement joins TRBV12-3 or TRBV12-4 to TRBJ2-3; 7 positions agree with TRBD2. This CDR3 contains 13 residues. V was pared by 2 bases and J by 5 bases, with 1 base of the junction left unmatched. The CDR3 region has the DNA TGTGCCAGCAGTTTAAGCGGGGAAGATACGCAGTATTTT. Translated: CASSLSGEDTQYF.

This clonotype was picked up a small number of times. The chain couples TRBV7-2 to TRBJ2-1; 10 positions agree with TRBD2. With 5 bases clipped from V and 3 bases from J, the junction kept 10 bases outside the gene matches. The CDR3 consists of 17 residues. Germline V gene sequence: CDR1 SGHTA, CDR2 FQGNSA. CDR3 in DNA: TGTGCCAGCAGCACCCACCCAGCGGGGGGGCTCTACAATGAGCAGTTCTTC. Protein: CASSTHPAGGLYNEQFF.

At least ten counts were recorded for this clonotype. V gene TRBV30 combines with J gene TRBJ2-1; D possibly uses TRBD1 or TRBD2 (6 bases each). Germline V gene data show CDR1 as GTSNPN and CDR2 as SVGIG (reference sequence). This CDR3 contains 15 residues. V gave up 0 bases and J gave up 7 bases, with 16 bases separating them. The DNA for the CDR3 is TGTGCCTGGAGTGTACCCGAGGGGGAGGTGAATGAGCAGTTCTTC. Its translation is CAWSVPEGEVNEQFF.

There are a few counts of this clonotype. V is TRBV20-1 and J is TRBJ1-2; D is uncertain. Germline V lookup: CDR1 DFQATT, CDR2 SNEGSKA (reference sequence). The ends were cut back, 7 bases at V and 0 bases at J, with 9 bases in the middle. The CDR3 runs to 12 residues. CDR3 loop: CSGRISNYGYTF. Written as DNA, the CDR3 is TGCAGTGGGCGGATCTCTAACTATGGCTACACCTTC.